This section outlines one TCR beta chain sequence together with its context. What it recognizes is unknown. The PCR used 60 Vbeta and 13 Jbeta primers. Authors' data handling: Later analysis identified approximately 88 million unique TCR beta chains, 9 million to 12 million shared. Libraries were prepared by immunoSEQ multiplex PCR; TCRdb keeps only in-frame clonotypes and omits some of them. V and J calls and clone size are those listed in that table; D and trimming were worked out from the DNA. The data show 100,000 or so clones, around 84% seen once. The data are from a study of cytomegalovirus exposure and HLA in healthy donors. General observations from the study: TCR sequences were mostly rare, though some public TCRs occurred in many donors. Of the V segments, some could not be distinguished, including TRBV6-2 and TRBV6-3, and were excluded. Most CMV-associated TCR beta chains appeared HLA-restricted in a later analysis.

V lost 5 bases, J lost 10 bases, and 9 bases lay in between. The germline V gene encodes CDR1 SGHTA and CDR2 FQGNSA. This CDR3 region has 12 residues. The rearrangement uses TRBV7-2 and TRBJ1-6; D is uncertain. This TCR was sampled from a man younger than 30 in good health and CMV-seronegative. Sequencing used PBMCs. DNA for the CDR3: TGTGCCAGCAGCCCCCTGAGGTCACCCCTCCACTTT. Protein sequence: CASSPLRSPLHF.